The 6 T cell receptor beta chains below come from one sample, sequenced in a study of T cell responses to AZD1222 COVID-19 vaccine. Assay: immunoSEQ multiplex PCR; the TCRdb copy retains only in-frame clones and omits some. The sample includes 150,000 to 200,000 clones, about nine tenths of them seen just once. This specimen consisted of peripheral blood, obtained 28 days after the second AZD1222 dose. The receptors were gathered from an adult who received the AZD1222 COVID-19 vaccine.

The chain has TRBV11-1 and TRBJ2-3, with 10 nucleotides matching TRBD2. This CDR3 is built from 16 residues. The junction had 4 bases not matched to a gene; V was cut back by 1 base and J by 3 bases. Germline loops: CDR1 SGHAT, CDR2 FQDESV (reference sequence). The CDR3 region is CASSLELAGATDTQYF. The CDR3 DNA sequence: TGTGCCAGCAGCTTAGAGCTAGCGGGAGCAACAGATACGCAGTATTTT.

The rearrangement links TRBV7-2 to TRBJ1-3; D call uncertain. Germline V gene sequence: CDR1 SGHTA, CDR2 FQGNSA. Deletions cut 3 bases from V and 3 bases from J, with 12 bases between. The CDR3 has 15 residues. The CDR3: CASSFQSAGGNTIYF. The CDR3, as DNA: TGTGCCAGCAGCTTCCAGTCGGCGGGTGGAAACACCATATATTTT.

The rearrangement links TRBV6-5 to TRBJ2-1, with 10 nucleotides matching TRBD1. The CDR3 totals 15 residues. Germline assignment: CDR1 MNHEY and CDR2 SVGAGI. V lost 5 bases to trimming and J lost 11 bases; unmatched junction nucleotides: 12. The DNA of the CDR3 is TGTGCCAGCAGTACGGACAGGGGGTCCATCGACAAGCAGTTCTTC. Translation gives CASSTDRGSIDKQFF.

This clone was recorded a few times. The chain couples TRBV6-5 to TRBJ1-2; D possibly corresponds to TRBD1 (5 bases). V lost 9 bases and J 2 bases, leaving 10 bases between the germline ends. The CDR3 runs to 12 residues. Per the germline V gene, CDR1 is MNHEY and CDR2 is SVGAGI. CDR3 sequence: CASTGTNYGYTF. The CDR3 nucleotides read TGTGCCAGTACCGGGACCAACTATGGCTACACCTTC.

The CDR3 DNA follows: TGTGCCAGCAGCTCCCAACCCACCGGGGGTGAAAAACTGTTTTTT. Translating it yields CASSSQPTGGEKLFF. This chain connects TRBV5-8 to TRBJ1-4; D possibly corresponds to TRBD1 (5 bases). Trimming removed 3 bases at V and 7 bases at J, with 16 bases between. Per the germline V gene, CDR1 is SGHTS and CDR2 is YDEGEE. The CDR3 is made up of 15 amino acids.

The V call is TRBV20-1, the J call TRBJ1-1; perhaps TRBD1 as D (6 bases). CDR1 is DFQATT, CDR2 SNEGSKA, per germline (reference sequence). V lost 3 bases, J lost 6 bases, and 17 bases lay in between. CDR3 length: 14 residues. The CDR3: CSASSIPGHPEAFF. DNA for the CDR3: TGCAGTGCTAGTTCCATCCCGGGACACCCTGAAGCTTTCTTT.